The present T cell receptor (beta chain) was sequenced within a study of cytomegalovirus exposure and HLA in healthy donors. The PCR ran on 60 Vbeta and 13 Jbeta primers. Sequenced by immunoSEQ multiplex PCR; TCRdb stores in-frame clones only, minus some. There are about 160,000 clones in the sample; approximately 90% occur only once, and 0.7% to 1% lies in the top ten. The sample was PBMCs. This sequence was found in a young woman in good health and CMV-seronegative.

CDR3 sequence reads: CASSPSGAFTDTQYF. CDR3 sequence (DNA): TGTGCCAGCAGCCCCAGCGGGGCGTTCACAGATACGCAGTATTTT. The V and J genes are TRBV11-3 and TRBJ2-3; 7 bases line up with TRBD2. The CDR3 length is 15 residues. The trim removed 5 bases at V and 2 bases at J, leaving 7 bases unmatched. CDR1 is SGHNT and CDR2 is YENEEA in the germline V gene.